The T cell receptor (beta chain) under discussion was sequenced for a study of blood T cell repertoires in COVID-19. Study summary: The origin of the acute and convalescent COVID-19 samples was the United States, Italy and Spain. Sample material is recorded as cDNA or gDNA derived from T cells, B-cell-depleted T cells, or PBMCs.

As handled by the study authors: Reference gene primer amplification yielded estimated nucleated cell counts. Sequencing used immunoSEQ multiplex PCR; TCRdb keeps in-frame clones, though not all of them. V and J calls and clone size follow that table, whereas D and trimming were derived from the DNA. The data contain some 160,000 clones, approximately 91% of them singletons. Patients at the Seattle site were enrolled during active infection and followed longitudinally. This receptor was taken from a man in his late teens or twenties with COVID-19, enrolled during active disease. Sample: peripheral blood.

This CDR3 reads CASSVLGQGIYEQYF. CDR3 DNA: TGTGCCAGCAGCGTACTAGGACAGGGGATCTACGAGCAGTACTTC. J is TRBJ2-7 and V is TRBV9; 9 nucleotides align to TRBD1. The CDR3 is 15 amino acids. The germline gives CDR1 SGDLS, CDR2 YYNGEE. With V trimmed by 1 base and J by 3 bases, 5 bases remained unmatched.